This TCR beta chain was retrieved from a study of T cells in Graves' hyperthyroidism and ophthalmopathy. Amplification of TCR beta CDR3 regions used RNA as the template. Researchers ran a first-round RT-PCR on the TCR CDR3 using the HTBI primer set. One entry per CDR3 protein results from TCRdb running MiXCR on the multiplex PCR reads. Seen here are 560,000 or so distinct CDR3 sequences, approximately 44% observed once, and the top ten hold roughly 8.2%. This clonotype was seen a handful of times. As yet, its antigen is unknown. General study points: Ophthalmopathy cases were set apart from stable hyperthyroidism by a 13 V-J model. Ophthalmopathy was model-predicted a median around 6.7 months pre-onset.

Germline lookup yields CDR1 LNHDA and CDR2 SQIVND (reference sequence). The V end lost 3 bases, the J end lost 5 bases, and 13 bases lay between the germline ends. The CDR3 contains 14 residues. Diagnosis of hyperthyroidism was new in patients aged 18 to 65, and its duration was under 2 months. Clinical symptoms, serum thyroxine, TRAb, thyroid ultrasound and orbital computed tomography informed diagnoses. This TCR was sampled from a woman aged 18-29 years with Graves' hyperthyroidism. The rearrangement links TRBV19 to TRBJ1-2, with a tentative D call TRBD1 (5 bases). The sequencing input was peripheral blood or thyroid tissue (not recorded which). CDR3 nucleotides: TGTGCCAGTAGTATGGGTCTGACAGCGTATGGCTACACCTTC. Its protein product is CASSMGLTAYGYTF.